These T cell receptor beta chains were read from a single sample in a study of memory CD4+ T cells and cytomegalovirus serostatus. Data came from immunoSEQ multiplex PCR; TCRdb stores just in-frame clones and leaves some out. This sample has 30,000 to 40,000 clones, with approximately 79% found just once. Specimen: memory CD4+ T cells from blood. Receptor source: an adult in good health and CMV-seropositive. Each CDR3 is given with its conserved first and last residue. Fields, in order: J gene, D gene, V gene, clone size, CDR3 protein, CDR3 DNA. The D gene is left open where the match is weak. Clone size is shown for a subset of rows, as once, few, many or a class of expanded clone.

>TRBJ2-5|TRBD2|TRBV12-5|-
CASALTLSGVQETQYF
TGTGCTAGTGCCCTAACTCTTAGCGGGGTCCAAGAGACCCAGTACTTC
>TRBJ1-4|-|TRBV11-2|-
CASSSSTNEKLFF
TGTGCCAGCAGCTCCTCAACTAATGAAAAACTGTTTTTT
>TRBJ1-5|TRBD1|TRBV28|once
CASSPRQGGNQPQHF
TGTGCCAGCAGCCCCCGACAGGGAGGCAATCAGCCCCAGCATTTT
>TRBJ2-7|-|TRBV18|-
CASSPPSRSSYEQYF
TGTGCCAGCTCACCACCGTCAAGGAGCTCCTACGAGCAGTACTTC
>TRBJ2-1|-|TRBV7-6|-
CASSPGTLGLEQFF
TGTGCCAGCAGCCCAGGGACCCTGGGGTTGGAGCAGTTCTTC
>TRBJ1-2|-|TRBV5-1|-
CASSGSGTAYGYTF
TGCGCCAGCAGCGGATCCGGGACGGCCTATGGCTACACCTTC
>TRBJ2-1|-|TRBV18|-
CASQQDNVQFF
TGTGCCAGCCAACAGGATAATGTGCAGTTCTTC
>TRBJ1-1|-|TRBV19|-
CASSGDMNTEAFF
TGTGCCAGTAGTGGAGACATGAACACTGAAGCTTTCTTT
>TRBJ2-2|TRBD2|TRBV10-3|-
CAARTSGSAVELFF
TGTGCCGCGCGGACTAGCGGGTCCGCGGTGGAGCTGTTTTTT
>TRBJ1-2|-|TRBV28|-
CASSLWATDGYTF
TGTGCCAGCAGTTTATGGGCGACAGATGGCTACACCTTC
>TRBJ1-6|-|TRBV14|-
CASSLGGGYSPLHF
TGTGCCAGCAGCCTAGGGGGTGGATATTCACCCCTCCACTTT
>TRBJ1-6|-|TRBV14|-
CASSPPTVGTGGNSPLHF
TGTGCCAGCAGCCCACCTACTGTAGGGACGGGTGGTAATTCACCCCTCCACTTT
>TRBJ1-1|-|TRBV10-3|-
CAISKNTEAFF
TGTGCCATCAGCAAGAACACTGAAGCTTTCTTT
>TRBJ2-5|-|TRBV4-3|-
CASSVTGRSEETQYF
TGCGCCAGCAGCGTTACAGGGCGTAGCGAAGAGACCCAGTACTTC
>TRBJ1-5|-|TRBV15|-
CATSRELVGQWGISNQPQHF
TGTGCCACCAGCAGAGAACTGGTTGGACAGTGGGGAATAAGCAATCAGCCCCAGCATTTT
>TRBJ2-1|TRBD2|TRBV6-4|few
CASSASGREQFF
TGTGCCAGCAGCGCTAGCGGGAGAGAGCAGTTCTTC
>TRBJ1-1|-|TRBV2|-
CASSVSEMNTEAFF
TGTGCCAGCAGTGTTAGTGAAATGAACACTGAAGCTTTCTTT
>TRBJ2-5|-|TRBV2|-
CASSGSGETQYF
TGTGCCAGCAGTGGGTCTGGGGAGACCCAGTACTTC
>TRBJ2-1|-|TRBV7-7|-
CASSYSDGDNEQFF
TGTGCTAGCAGCTATTCCGACGGTGACAATGAGCAGTTCTTC
>TRBJ2-7|-|TRBV11-2|-
CASSPDRRGEQYF
TGTGCCAGCAGCCCCGACAGGAGGGGCGAGCAGTACTTC
>TRBJ2-1|TRBD1|TRBV18|-
CASSPRQGANNEQFF
TGTGCCAGCTCACCTCGACAGGGGGCTAACAATGAGCAGTTCTTC
>TRBJ1-4|-|TRBV6-5|-
CASSFFRQENEKLFF
TGTGCCAGCAGTTTTTTTCGACAGGAGAATGAAAAACTGTTTTTT
>TRBJ1-2|-|TRBV20-1|-
CSARRSDGYTF
TGCAGTGCTAGGAGAAGCGATGGCTACACCTTC